One and the same sample provided the 18 T cell receptor beta chains below, sequenced in a study of CD8+CD57+ T cells in acquired aplastic anemia (dated by TCRdb to the late 2010s). Patients chosen for sequencing had shown expansion of CD8+CD57+ cells by flow cytometry. The sequencer listed for this sample is Illumina HiSeq 2000. Genomic DNA was used as template for profiling of TCR beta VDJ combinations and CDR3 sequences. TCRdb reprocessed the public reads (quality trimming at Q25 with fastp, clone calling with MiXCR) and kept in-frame beta chains. Here each entry gathers all rows of one CDR3 protein and keeps the most common genes and DNA. The table for this sample lists about 160,000 distinct CDR3 sequences; 71% of them were counted only once. The ten largest clones represent around 45% of the sample. Sequencing used sorted CD4+, CD8+, or CD8+CD57+ T cells (not recorded which) from PBMCs. The receptors derive from a human donor with aplastic anemia.

This chain links TRBV10-3 with TRBJ2-2, with a possible D match to TRBD2 (6 bases). Germline V gene data show CDR1 as ENHRY and CDR2 as SYGVKD. The length of the CDR3 is 17 residues. V gave up 5 bases and J gave up 2 bases, with 18 bases separating them. The CDR3 DNA is TGTGCCATCAGTCGTTATACGGGACTTTCCAACACCGGGGAGCTGTTTTTT. Translation: CAISRYTGLSNTGELFF.

This clonotype was detected only a few times. This chain joins TRBV20-1 and TRBJ1-1; 8 bases match TRBD1. The germline V gene has CDR1 DFQATT and CDR2 SNEGSKA (reference sequence). The V gene end was trimmed by 2 bases and the J gene end by 0 bases; junction bases not matched to a gene: 5. This CDR3 is built from 15 residues. CDR3 in amino acids: CSARTPGGLNTEAFF. The CDR3 DNA reads TGCAGTGCTAGAACGCCAGGGGGCTTGAACACTGAAGCTTTCTTT.

Ten or more counts support this clonotype. The gene calls are TRBV2 and TRBJ2-2; unclear D gene. CDR3 length: 14 residues. Germline values: CDR1 SNHLY, CDR2 FYNNEI. The V and J ends lost 10 bases and 6 bases respectively, with 18 bases between them. The CDR3 is CATSPKNAAGELFF. The CDR3 DNA sequence: TGTGCCACCAGCCCCAAGAATGCGGCCGGGGAGCTGTTTTTT.

J is TRBJ1-1 and V is TRBV19, with D perhaps TRBD1 (6 bases). The CDR3 loop spans 14 amino acids. Deletions cut 6 bases from V and 10 bases from J, with 21 bases between. Germline V gene sequence: CDR1 LNHDA, CDR2 SQIVND (reference sequence). This CDR3 reads CASSPGHLTPGAFF. CDR3 in DNA: TGTGCCAGTAGCCCGGGACACCTTACCCCTGGAGCTTTCTTT.

The chain recombines TRBV6-1 with TRBJ2-5; 7 nucleotides line up with TRBD1. From germline, CDR1 is MNHNS and CDR2 SASEGT. V was pared by 6 bases and J by 1 base, with 2 bases of the junction left unmatched. CDR3 length equals 13 residues. The CDR3 reads CASRRDSQETQYF. The CDR3 DNA is TGTGCCAGCAGACGGGACAGCCAAGAGACCCAGTACTTC.

The table lists this clonotype with many counts. The chain is built from TRBV7-8 and TRBJ2-1, with 8 bases lining up with TRBD2. There are 15 residues in the CDR3. The germline V gene has CDR1 SGHVS and CDR2 FQNEAQ. V lost 4 bases and J lost 7; bases outside the gene matches: 9. In nucleotides, the CDR3 is TGTGCCAGCAGCTCTGAGCGGGAGCCGGGGAATGAGCAGTTCTTC. It translates to CASSSEREPGNEQFF.

The V and J genes are TRBV11-2 and TRBJ1-5; D is ambiguous. CDR1 SGHAT and CDR2 FQNNGV come from the germline V gene. This CDR3 has 14 amino acids. The V and J ends lost 5 bases and 3 bases respectively, with 11 bases between them. The DNA for the CDR3 is TGTGCCAGCAGCCCCCTCAGCCTCAATCAGCCCCAGCATTTT. Protein product: CASSPLSLNQPQHF.

This chain connects TRBV7-2 to TRBJ2-7, with 16 bases fitting TRBD2. The CDR3 extends over 17 amino acids. In germline, CDR1 is SGHTA, CDR2 FQGNSA. Germline trimming cut 9 bases from V and 6 bases from J; bases unmatched to any gene: 14. The CDR3 sequence: CASRPSGTSGRASEQYF. The CDR3 DNA sequence: TGTGCCAGTAGGCCCTCCGGGACTAGCGGGAGGGCCTCCGAGCAGTACTTC.

V and J are TRBV10-3 and TRBJ2-2; 11 bases agree with TRBD2. There are 16 residues in the CDR3. The V and J ends lost 5 bases and 2 bases, in that order; junction bases with no gene match: 4. Germline V gene data show CDR1 as ENHRY and CDR2 as SYGVKD. This chain's CDR3 is CAISLGLAVNTGELFF. CDR3 DNA sequence: TGTGCCATCAGTTTGGGACTAGCGGTTAACACCGGGGAGCTGTTTTTT.

The V and J genes are TRBV24-1 and TRBJ2-5; D uncertain. Germline assignment: CDR1 KGHDR and CDR2 SFDVKD. Trimming took 6 bases from V and 5 from J, leaving 9 bases between them. The CDR3 runs to 12 residues. The CDR3 nucleotides are TGTGCCACCAGTCGATTCGGGGAGACCCAGTACTTC. It yields the protein CATSRFGETQYF.

This chain joins TRBV3-1 and TRBJ1-2; D uncertain. The V end was cut by 0 bases, the J end by 8 bases, with 10 bases between. The CDR3 runs to 13 residues. The germline gives CDR1 LGHDT, CDR2 YNNKEL (reference sequence). CDR3 bases: TGTGCCAGCAGCCAAGATCAAGGGATCGGCTACACCTTC. It encodes CASSQDQGIGYTF.

The gene calls are TRBV7-8 and TRBJ1-6, with D unclear. There are 15 residues in the CDR3. Germline V gene lookup returns CDR1 SGHVS and CDR2 FQNEAQ. The V end was cut by 5 bases, the J end by 10 bases, with 18 bases between. In DNA, the CDR3 is TGTGCCAGCAGCCCCCAAGCACGGTTCCCGTCACCCCTCCACTTT. Translating it yields CASSPQARFPSPLHF. Full variable domain (remainder filled in from reference TRBV7-8 and TRBJ1-6): GAGVSQSPRYKVAKRGQDVALRCDPISGHVSLFWYQQALGQGPEFLTYFQNEAQLDKSGLPSDRFFAERPEGSVSTLKIQRTQQEDSAVYLCASSPQARFPSPLHFGNGTRLTVT.

The V call is TRBV7-3, the J call TRBJ2-3, with 9 positions matching TRBD2. The CDR3 length is 14 residues. Germline CDR1 is SGHTA and CDR2 is FQGTGA. Germline trimming cut 3 bases from V and 4 bases from J; bases unmatched to any gene: 2. CDR3 DNA: TGTGCCAGCAGCTTGGGACTAGCAGCAGATACGCAGTATTTT. It codes for CASSLGLAADTQYF. Combining the CDR3 with reference TRBV7-3 and TRBJ2-3 gives the whole variable domain GAGVSQTPSNKVTEKGKYVELRCDPISGHTALYWYRQSLGQGPEFLIYFQGTGAADDSGLPNDRFFAVRPEGSVSTLKIQRTERGDSAVYLCASSLGLAADTQYFGPGTRLTVL.

This clonotype was recorded a few times. This chain uses TRBV15 with TRBJ2-5, with 8 nucleotides matching TRBD1. V gave up 4 bases and J gave up 5 bases; unmatched junction bases: 9. The V gene's germline CDR1 is LNHNV and CDR2 YYDKDF (reference sequence). CDR3 length: 15 residues. CDR3 residues: CATSIVDRAGETQYF. The CDR3 DNA is TGTGCCACCAGCATAGTGGACAGGGCGGGGGAGACCCAGTACTTC.

This clonotype showed up just a few times. The chain links TRBV2 to TRBJ1-4; TRBD1 agrees at 8 bases. The CDR3 contains 14 residues. Germline CDR1 is SNHLY and CDR2 is FYNNEI. With V trimmed by 7 bases and J by 7 bases, 8 bases remained unmatched. The chain's CDR3 is CASKDLGQAEKLFF. In DNA, the CDR3 is TGTGCCAGCAAGGACCTGGGACAGGCTGAAAAACTGTTTTTT. The full variable domain, rest sourced from reference TRBV2 and TRBJ1-4, is EPEVTQTPSHQVTQMGQEVILRCVPISNHLYFYWYRQILGQKVEFLVSFYNNEISEKSEIFDDQFSVERPDGSNFTLKIRSTKLEDSAMYFCASKDLGQAEKLFFGSGTQLSVL.

This clonotype came up many times. The genes are TRBV29-1 and TRBJ2-2, with D hard to call. The CDR3 loop spans 16 amino acids. CDR1 is SQVTM, CDR2 ANQGSEA, per germline. The V gene lost 4 bases and the J gene lost 6 bases, with 21 bases spanning the gap. The CDR3 sequence is CSVGPRADGSSGELFF. The DNA of the CDR3 is TGCAGCGTTGGACCTCGGGCGGATGGAAGCTCCGGGGAGCTGTTTTTT.

This clonotype was recorded at least ten times. The chain recombines TRBV6-2 or TRBV6-3 with TRBJ2-6; D is unclear. The CDR3 spans 14 residues. Germline lookup yields CDR1 MNHEY and CDR2 SVGEGT. Trimming took off 5 bases at V and 2 bases at J, with 7 bases between the two ends. In DNA, the CDR3 is TGTGCCAGCAGTCCGGATACTGGGGCCAACGTCCTGACTTTC. It codes for CASSPDTGANVLTF.

V usage is TRBV29-1 and J usage is TRBJ2-7; 7 bases are shared with TRBD2. The CDR3 consists of 14 residues. Germline values: CDR1 SQVTM, CDR2 ANQGSEA. The V segment lost 5 bases and the J segment 5 bases; nucleotides outside the gene matches: 12. CDR3 protein: CSVLTAGEPHEQYF. CDR3 sequence (DNA): TGCAGCGTTCTAACGGCGGGGGAGCCCCACGAGCAGTACTTC.